This TCR beta chain was documented in a study of regulatory T cells in long-lasting Graves disease. Indicated time point: newly diagnosed GD, antithyroid drugs for less than 3 months. From RNA extracted from PBMCs, the TCR library was made. Relying on iRepertoire HTBI primers and Arm-PCR of CDR3 regions, the team built TCR beta libraries. TCRdb processed the multiplex PCR reads anew with MiXCR; each CDR3 protein has one entry. The sample carries 350,000 to 500,000 distinct CDR3 sequences, about a sixth recorded once. V trimming: 4 bases; J trimming: 7 bases; junction bases outside the gene matches: 3. The CDR3 length is 14 residues. Germline V lookup: CDR1 SGHTA, CDR2 FQGTGA. Findings of the study overall: Only peripheral blood was studied, not thyroid tissue. Persistent disease was characterized by preferential usage of TRBV28, TRBJ1-2 and TRBJ2-5.

In this sample, this clonotype turned up many times. Its antigen remains unknown. This same sample was also part of a study on T cells in Graves' hyperthyroidism and ophthalmopathy. This second study says: If no ophthalmopathy progression occurred within 18 months, Graves' hyperthyroidism was stable. Uncontrolled infection, other autoimmune disease, pregnancy or lactation barred patients from enrollment.

The input for sequencing was peripheral blood mononuclear cells (PBMCs), taken at new diagnosis, from a patient treated with antithyroid drugs. V gene TRBV7-3 combines with J gene TRBJ2-1, with TRBD2 matching over 11 bases. This clonotype originated in a woman between 18 and 30 years old with Graves disease. For the CDR3, the DNA is TGTGCCAGCAGCTCCGGGACTAGCGGAAATGAGCAGTTCTTC. This sequence encodes CASSSGTSGNEQFF.